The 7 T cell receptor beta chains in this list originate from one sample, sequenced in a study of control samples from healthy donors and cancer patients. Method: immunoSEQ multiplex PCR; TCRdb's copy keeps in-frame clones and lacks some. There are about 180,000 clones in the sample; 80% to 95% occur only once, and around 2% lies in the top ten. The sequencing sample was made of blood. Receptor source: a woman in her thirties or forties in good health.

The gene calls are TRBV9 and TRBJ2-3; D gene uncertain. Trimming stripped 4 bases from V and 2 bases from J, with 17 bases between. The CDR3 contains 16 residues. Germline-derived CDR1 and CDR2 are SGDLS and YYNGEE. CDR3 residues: CASSSNLFYPTDTQYF. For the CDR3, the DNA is TGTGCCAGCAGCTCCAACCTTTTTTACCCCACAGATACGCAGTATTTT.

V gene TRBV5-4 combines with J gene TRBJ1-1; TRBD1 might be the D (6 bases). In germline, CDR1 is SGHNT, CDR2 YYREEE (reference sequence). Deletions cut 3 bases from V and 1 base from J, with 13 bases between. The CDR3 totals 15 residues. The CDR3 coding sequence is TGTGCCAGCAGCTGGAAAGACAGGAGGAACACTGAAGCTTTCTTT. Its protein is CASSWKDRRNTEAFF. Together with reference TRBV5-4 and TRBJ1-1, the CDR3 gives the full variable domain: ETGVTQSPTHLIKTRGQQVTLRCSSQSGHNTVSWYQQALGQGPQFIFQYYREEENGRGNFPPRFSGLQFPNYSSELNVNALELDDSALYLCASSWKDRRNTEAFFGQGTRLTVV.

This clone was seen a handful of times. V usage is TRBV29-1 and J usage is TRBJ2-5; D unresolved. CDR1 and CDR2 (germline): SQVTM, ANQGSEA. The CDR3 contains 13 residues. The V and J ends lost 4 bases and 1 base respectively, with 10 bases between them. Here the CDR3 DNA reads TGCAGCGTTGTCAGGTTTTCCCAAGAGACCCAGTACTTC. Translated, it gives CSVVRFSQETQYF.

The CDR3 bases are TGTGCCAGCAGTGTTGCAGGCAGGGGGGATGGCTACACCTTC. Translated, it gives CASSVAGRGDGYTF. This chain uses TRBV2 with TRBJ1-2; 7 nucleotides align to TRBD1. CDR3 length: 14 residues. Germline V lookup: CDR1 SNHLY, CDR2 FYNNEI. With V trimmed by 4 bases and J by 6 bases, 8 bases remained unmatched.

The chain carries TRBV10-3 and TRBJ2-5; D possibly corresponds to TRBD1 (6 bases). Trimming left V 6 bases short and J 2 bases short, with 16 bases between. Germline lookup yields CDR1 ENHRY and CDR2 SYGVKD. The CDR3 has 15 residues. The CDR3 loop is CAISEFGRGQETQYF. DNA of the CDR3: TGTGCCATCAGCGAATTCGGCAGGGGACAAGAGACCCAGTACTTC.

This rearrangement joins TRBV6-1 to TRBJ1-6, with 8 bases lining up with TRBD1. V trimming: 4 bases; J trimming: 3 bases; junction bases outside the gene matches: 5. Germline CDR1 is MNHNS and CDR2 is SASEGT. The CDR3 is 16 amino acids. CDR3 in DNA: TGTGCCAGCAGTGCGATGACAGGGGTCTATAATTCACCCCTCCACTTT. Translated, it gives CASSAMTGVYNSPLHF.

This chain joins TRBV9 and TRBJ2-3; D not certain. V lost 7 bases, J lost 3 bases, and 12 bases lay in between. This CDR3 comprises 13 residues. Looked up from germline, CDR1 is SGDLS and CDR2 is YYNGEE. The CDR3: CASGARWTDTQYF. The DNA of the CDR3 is TGTGCCAGCGGCGCCCGTTGGACAGATACGCAGTATTTT.